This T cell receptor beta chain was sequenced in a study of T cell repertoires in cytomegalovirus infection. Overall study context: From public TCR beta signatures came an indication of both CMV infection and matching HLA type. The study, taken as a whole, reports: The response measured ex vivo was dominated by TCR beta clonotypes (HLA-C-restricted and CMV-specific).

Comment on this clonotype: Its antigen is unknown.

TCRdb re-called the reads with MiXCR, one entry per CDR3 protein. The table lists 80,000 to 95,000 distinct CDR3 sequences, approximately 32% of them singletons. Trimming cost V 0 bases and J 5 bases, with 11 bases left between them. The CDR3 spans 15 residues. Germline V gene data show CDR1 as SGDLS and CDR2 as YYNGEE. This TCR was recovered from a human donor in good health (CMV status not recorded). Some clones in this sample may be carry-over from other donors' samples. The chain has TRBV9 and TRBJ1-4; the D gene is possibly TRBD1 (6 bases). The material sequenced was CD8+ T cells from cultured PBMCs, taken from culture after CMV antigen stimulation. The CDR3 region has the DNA TGTGCCAGCAGCGTAGATCAGGGGATAAATGAAAAACTGTTTTTT. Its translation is CASSVDQGINEKLFF.